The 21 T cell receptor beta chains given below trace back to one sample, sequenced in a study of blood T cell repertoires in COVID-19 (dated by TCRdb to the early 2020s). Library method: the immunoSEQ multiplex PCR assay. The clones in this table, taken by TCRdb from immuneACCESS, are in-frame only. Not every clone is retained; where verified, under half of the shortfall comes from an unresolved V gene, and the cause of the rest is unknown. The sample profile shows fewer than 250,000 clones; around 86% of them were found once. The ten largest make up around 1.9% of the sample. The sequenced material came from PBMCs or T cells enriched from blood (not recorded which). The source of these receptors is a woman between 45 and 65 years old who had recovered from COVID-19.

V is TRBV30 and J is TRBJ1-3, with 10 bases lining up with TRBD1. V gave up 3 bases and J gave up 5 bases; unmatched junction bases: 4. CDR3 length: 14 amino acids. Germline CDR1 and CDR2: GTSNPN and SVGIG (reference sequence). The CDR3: CAWRDRGLRNTIYF. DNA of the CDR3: TGTGCCTGGAGAGACAGGGGGCTAAGAAACACCATATATTTT.

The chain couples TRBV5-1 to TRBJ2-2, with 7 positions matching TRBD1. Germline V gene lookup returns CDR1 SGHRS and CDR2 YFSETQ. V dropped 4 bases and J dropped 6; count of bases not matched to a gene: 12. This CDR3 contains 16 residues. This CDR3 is CASSPETGIGPGELFF. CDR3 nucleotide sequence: TGCGCCAGCAGCCCGGAGACAGGGATCGGCCCCGGGGAGCTGTTTTTT.

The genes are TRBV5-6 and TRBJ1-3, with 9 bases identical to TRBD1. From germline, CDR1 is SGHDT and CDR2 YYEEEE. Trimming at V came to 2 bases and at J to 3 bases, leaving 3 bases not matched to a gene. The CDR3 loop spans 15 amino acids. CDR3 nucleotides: TGTGCCAGCAGCTTCGGACAGGGGCTTGGAAACACCATATATTTT. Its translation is CASSFGQGLGNTIYF.

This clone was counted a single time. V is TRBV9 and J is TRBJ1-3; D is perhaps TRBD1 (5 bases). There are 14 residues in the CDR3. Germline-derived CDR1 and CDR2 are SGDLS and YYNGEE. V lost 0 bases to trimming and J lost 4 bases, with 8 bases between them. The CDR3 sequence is CASSVEGSGNTIYF. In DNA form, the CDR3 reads TGTGCCAGCAGCGTAGAGGGGTCCGGAAACACCATATATTTT.

The chain's CDR3 is CASSVSQGAEYGYTF. The CDR3 DNA reads as TGTGCCAGCAGCGTCTCACAGGGTGCGGAGTATGGCTACACCTTC. The chain recombines TRBV7-9 with TRBJ1-2; tentative D call: TRBD1 (6 bases). Germline lookup yields CDR1 SEHNR and CDR2 FQNEAQ (reference sequence). The CDR3 loop spans 15 amino acids. Trimming left V 5 bases short and J 5 bases short, with 18 bases between.

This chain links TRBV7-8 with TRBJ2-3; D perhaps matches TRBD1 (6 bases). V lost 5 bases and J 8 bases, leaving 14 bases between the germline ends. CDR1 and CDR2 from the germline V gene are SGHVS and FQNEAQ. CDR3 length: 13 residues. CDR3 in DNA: TGTGCCAGCAGCCCGGACAGCCGTGGTACGCAGTATTTT. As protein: CASSPDSRGTQYF.

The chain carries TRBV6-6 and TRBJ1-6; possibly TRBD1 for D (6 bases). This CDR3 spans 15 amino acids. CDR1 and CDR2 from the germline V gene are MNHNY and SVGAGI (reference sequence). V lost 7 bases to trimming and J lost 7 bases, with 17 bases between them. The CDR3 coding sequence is TGTGCCAGCACCCGGTGGGACAAGGGGAATTCACCCCTCCACTTT. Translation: CASTRWDKGNSPLHF.

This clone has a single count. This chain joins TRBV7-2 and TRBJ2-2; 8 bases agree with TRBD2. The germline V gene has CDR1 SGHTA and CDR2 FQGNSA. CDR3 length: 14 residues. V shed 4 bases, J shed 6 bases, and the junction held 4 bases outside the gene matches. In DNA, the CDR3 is TGTGCCAGCAGCTATCAAGCGGGAGCCGGGGAGCTGTTTTTT. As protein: CASSYQAGAGELFF.

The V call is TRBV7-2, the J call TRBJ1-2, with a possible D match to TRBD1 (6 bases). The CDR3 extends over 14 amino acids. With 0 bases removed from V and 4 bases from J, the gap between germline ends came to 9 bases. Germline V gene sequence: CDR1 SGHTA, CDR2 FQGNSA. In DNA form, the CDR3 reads TGTGCCAGCAGCTTAGCGGACAGTGTCTATGGCTACACCTTC. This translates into CASSLADSVYGYTF. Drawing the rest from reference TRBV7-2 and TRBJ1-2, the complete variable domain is GAGVSQSPSNKVTEKGKDVELRCDPISGHTALYWYRQSLGQGLEFLIYFQGNSAPDKSGLPSDRFSAERTGGSVSTLTIQRTQQEDSAVYLCASSLADSVYGYTFGSGTRLTVV.

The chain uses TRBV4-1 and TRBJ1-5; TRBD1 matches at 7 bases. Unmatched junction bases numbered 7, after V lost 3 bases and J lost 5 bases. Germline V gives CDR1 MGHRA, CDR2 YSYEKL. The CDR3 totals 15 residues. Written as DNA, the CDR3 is TGCGCCAGCAGCCAGATCGGAGGGGGCGATCAGCCCCAGCATTTT. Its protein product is CASSQIGGGDQPQHF.

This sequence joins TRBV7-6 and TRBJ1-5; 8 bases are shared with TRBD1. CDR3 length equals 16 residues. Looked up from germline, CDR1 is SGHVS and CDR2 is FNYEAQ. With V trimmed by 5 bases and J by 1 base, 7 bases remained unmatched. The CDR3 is CASSTTGALSNQPQHF. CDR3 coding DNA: TGTGCCAGCAGCACGACAGGGGCTCTGAGCAATCAGCCCCAGCATTTT.

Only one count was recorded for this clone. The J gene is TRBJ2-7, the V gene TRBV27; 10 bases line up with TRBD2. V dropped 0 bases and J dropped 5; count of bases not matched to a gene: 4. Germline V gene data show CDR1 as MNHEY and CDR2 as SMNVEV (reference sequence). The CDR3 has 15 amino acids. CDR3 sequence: CASSLSSGGGHEQYF. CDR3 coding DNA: TGTGCCAGCAGTTTATCGAGCGGGGGGGGGCACGAGCAGTACTTC.

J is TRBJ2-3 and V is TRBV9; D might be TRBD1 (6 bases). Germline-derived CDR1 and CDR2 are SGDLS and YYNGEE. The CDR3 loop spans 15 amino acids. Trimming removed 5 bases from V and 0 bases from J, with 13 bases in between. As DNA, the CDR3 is TGTGCCAGCAGTACTGGACAGTCTAGCACAGATACGCAGTATTTT. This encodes CASSTGQSSTDTQYF.

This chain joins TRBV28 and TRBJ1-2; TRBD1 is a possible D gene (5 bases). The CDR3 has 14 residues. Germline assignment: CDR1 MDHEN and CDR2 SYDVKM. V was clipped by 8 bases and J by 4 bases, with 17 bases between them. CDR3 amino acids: CASQSWGGIYGYTF. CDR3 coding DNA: TGTGCCAGCCAATCGTGGGGGGGTATCTATGGCTACACCTTC.

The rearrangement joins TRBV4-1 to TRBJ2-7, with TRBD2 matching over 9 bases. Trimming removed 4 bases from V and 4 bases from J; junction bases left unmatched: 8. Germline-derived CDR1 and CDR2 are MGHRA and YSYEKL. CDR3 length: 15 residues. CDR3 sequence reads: CASSPRDSGGYEQYF. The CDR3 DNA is TGCGCCAGCAGCCCGCGTGATAGCGGGGGTTACGAGCAGTACTTC.

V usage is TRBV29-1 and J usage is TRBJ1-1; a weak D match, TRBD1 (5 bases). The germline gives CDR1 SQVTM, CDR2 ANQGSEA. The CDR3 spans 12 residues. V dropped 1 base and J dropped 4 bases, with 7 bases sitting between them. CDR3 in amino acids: CSVEVGGTEAFF. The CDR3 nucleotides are TGCAGCGTTGAAGTGGGGGGCACTGAAGCTTTCTTT.

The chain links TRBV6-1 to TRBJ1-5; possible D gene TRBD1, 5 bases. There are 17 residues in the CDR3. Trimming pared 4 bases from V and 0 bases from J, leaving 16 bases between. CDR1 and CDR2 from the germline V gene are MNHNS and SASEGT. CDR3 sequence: CASSGRVVGNSNQPQHF. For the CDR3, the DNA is TGTGCCAGCAGTGGCAGGGTGGTGGGGAATAGCAATCAGCCCCAGCATTTT.

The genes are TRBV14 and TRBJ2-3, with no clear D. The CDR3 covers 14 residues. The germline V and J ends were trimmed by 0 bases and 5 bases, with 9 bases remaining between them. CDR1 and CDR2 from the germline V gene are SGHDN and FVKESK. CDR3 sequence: CASSQDLAEDTQYF. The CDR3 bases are TGTGCCAGCAGCCAAGATTTGGCCGAAGATACGCAGTATTTT.

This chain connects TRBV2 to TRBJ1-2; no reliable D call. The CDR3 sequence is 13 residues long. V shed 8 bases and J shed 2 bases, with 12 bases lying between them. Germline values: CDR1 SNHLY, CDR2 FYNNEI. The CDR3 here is CASFRAPNYGYTF. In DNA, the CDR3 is TGTGCCAGCTTCCGTGCGCCGAACTATGGCTACACCTTC.

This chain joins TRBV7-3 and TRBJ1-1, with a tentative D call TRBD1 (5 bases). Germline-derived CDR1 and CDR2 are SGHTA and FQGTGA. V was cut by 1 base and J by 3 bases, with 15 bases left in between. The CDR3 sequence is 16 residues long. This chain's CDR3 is CASSLRFRGMDTEAFF. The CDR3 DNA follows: TGTGCCAGCAGCTTAAGGTTCCGGGGGATGGACACTGAAGCTTTCTTT.

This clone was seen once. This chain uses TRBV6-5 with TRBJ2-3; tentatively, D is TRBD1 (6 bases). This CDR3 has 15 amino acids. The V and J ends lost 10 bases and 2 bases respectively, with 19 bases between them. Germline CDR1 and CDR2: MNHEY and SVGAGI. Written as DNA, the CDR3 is TGTGCCACCCTAAAAGGAACAGGGATCACAGATACGCAGTATTTT. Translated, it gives CATLKGTGITDTQYF.